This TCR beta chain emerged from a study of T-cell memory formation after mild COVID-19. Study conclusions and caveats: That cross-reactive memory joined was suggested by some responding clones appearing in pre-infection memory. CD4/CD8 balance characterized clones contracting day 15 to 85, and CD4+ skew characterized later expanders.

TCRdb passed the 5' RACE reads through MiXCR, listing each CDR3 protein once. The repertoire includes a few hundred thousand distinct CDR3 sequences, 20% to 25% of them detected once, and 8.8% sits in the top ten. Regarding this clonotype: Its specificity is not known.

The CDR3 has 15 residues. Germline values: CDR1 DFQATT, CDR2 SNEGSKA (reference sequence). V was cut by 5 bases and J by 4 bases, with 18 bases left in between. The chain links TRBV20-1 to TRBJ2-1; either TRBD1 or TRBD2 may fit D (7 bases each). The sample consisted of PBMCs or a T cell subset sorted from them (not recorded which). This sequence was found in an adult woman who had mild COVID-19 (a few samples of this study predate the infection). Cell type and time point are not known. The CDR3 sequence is CSAGRAGQIYNEQFF. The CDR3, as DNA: TGCAGTGCTGGAAGAGCGGGACAGATTTACAATGAGCAGTTCTTC.